The 21 T cell receptor beta chains given below trace back to one sample, sequenced in a study of cytomegalovirus exposure and HLA in healthy donors. Generated by immunoSEQ multiplex PCR, the TCRdb table keeps only in-frame clones and is missing some. Seen here are under 150,000 clones, approximately 86% observed once, and the top ten hold around 10%. Source material: PBMCs. The origin of the receptors is a man younger than 30 in good health and CMV-seropositive.

The genes are TRBV9 and TRBJ2-1; 9 nucleotides align to TRBD2. Germline V gives CDR1 SGDLS, CDR2 YYNGEE. The CDR3 runs 15 residues. J lost 3 bases, V lost 3 bases, and 4 bases had no gene match. This CDR3 is CASSAGLASYNEQFF. CDR3 DNA sequence: TGTGCCAGCAGCGCAGGACTAGCGAGCTACAATGAGCAGTTCTTC.

This chain links TRBV30 with TRBJ1-2; a possible D gene is TRBD1 (5 bases). The V and J ends lost 4 bases and 3 bases respectively, with 18 bases between them. The CDR3 covers 15 residues. Per the germline V gene, CDR1 is GTSNPN and CDR2 is SVGIG (reference sequence). CDR3: CAWKELRGVDYGYTF. Here the CDR3 DNA reads TGTGCCTGGAAAGAGCTAAGGGGCGTCGACTATGGCTACACCTTC.

V is TRBV5-6 and J is TRBJ2-5; the match to TRBD1 covers 8 bases. The J segment lost 5 bases and the V segment lost 5 bases, leaving 14 bases of the junction unmatched. CDR3 length: 16 residues. CDR1 and CDR2 from the germline V gene are SGHDT and YYEEEE. In DNA, the CDR3 is TGTGCCAGCAGTCCCCCTTTCGACAGGGGAGCCGAGACCCAGTACTTC. It codes for CASSPPFDRGAETQYF.

This sequence joins TRBV7-6 and TRBJ2-1; TRBD2 agrees at 15 bases. Trimming at V came to 5 bases and at J to 7 bases, leaving 6 bases not matched to a gene. CDR3 length: 16 amino acids. Per germline, CDR1 SGHVS and CDR2 FNYEAQ. CDR3 amino acids: CASSPYGLAGGNEQFF. Here the CDR3 DNA reads TGTGCCAGCAGCCCCTACGGACTAGCGGGAGGGAATGAGCAGTTCTTC.

The chain recombines TRBV5-1 with TRBJ1-1; the D gene is possibly TRBD1 (5 bases). The CDR3 is made up of 13 amino acids. The germline V and J ends were trimmed by 4 bases and 1 base, with 8 bases remaining between them. Germline assignment: CDR1 SGHRS and CDR2 YFSETQ. CDR3 sequence: CASSTGQNTEAFF. The CDR3 DNA sequence: TGCGCCAGCAGCACAGGACAGAACACTGAAGCTTTCTTT.

The V and J genes are TRBV7-3 and TRBJ2-1; a weak D match, TRBD1 (8 bases). The ends were cut back, 8 bases at V and 3 bases at J, with 20 bases in the middle. The CDR3 covers 16 residues. Germline V gene lookup returns CDR1 SGHTA and CDR2 FQGTGA. In DNA, the CDR3 is TGTGCCAGCGCTCGATCAGCGGGACAGGACTACAATGAGCAGTTCTTC. Its translation is CASARSAGQDYNEQFF.

This clone is a singleton in its sample. The chain is built from TRBV6-5 and TRBJ1-4; D unresolved. V was cut by 0 bases and J by 4 bases, with 3 bases left in between. The CDR3 length is 13 residues. The germline gives CDR1 MNHEY, CDR2 SVGAGI. CDR3 in DNA: TGTGCCAGCAGTTACTCCGGTAATGAAAAACTGTTTTTT. It yields the protein CASSYSGNEKLFF.

This clone was counted only a few times. The chain uses TRBV15 and TRBJ1-5, with a tentative D call TRBD1 (5 bases). The V end lost 6 bases, the J end lost 3 bases, and 9 bases lay between the germline ends. The CDR3 spans 13 residues. Germline-derived CDR1 and CDR2 are LNHNV and YYDKDF (reference sequence). CDR3 sequence: CATRRDFNQPQHF. The CDR3 DNA reads as TGTGCCACCAGACGGGACTTCAATCAGCCCCAGCATTTT.

The genes are TRBV2 and TRBJ2-7, with D maybe TRBD2 (6 bases). The CDR3 consists of 12 residues. CDR1 and CDR2 (germline): SNHLY, FYNNEI. Trimming removed 4 bases from V and 7 bases from J, with 11 bases in between. The chain's CDR3 is CASSGLGREQYF. The DNA of the CDR3 is TGTGCCAGCAGTGGGTTAGGGAGGGAGCAGTACTTC.

The V and J genes are TRBV2 and TRBJ2-1; possible D gene TRBD2, 7 bases. The CDR3 extends over 15 amino acids. Per the germline V gene, CDR1 is SNHLY and CDR2 is FYNNEI. With 7 bases removed from V and 7 bases from J, the gap between germline ends came to 20 bases. The CDR3 bases are TGTGCCAGCAAAGGGGGGGGGTCCCCCCGGAATGAGCAGTTCTTC. Translation: CASKGGGSPRNEQFF.

The rearrangement links TRBV2 to TRBJ2-2; 7 nucleotides match TRBD1. V was clipped by 6 bases and J by 5 bases; unmatched bases: 9. This CDR3 is built from 15 residues. Per germline, CDR1 SNHLY and CDR2 FYNNEI. This chain's CDR3 is CASSPDRVKTGELFF. DNA for the CDR3: TGTGCCAGCAGCCCTGACAGGGTAAAGACCGGGGAGCTGTTTTTT.

V usage is TRBV4-1 and J usage is TRBJ2-7; 7 bases map to TRBD1. The germline gives CDR1 MGHRA, CDR2 YSYEKL. Trimming took 3 bases from V and 2 from J; bases not matched to a gene: 7. The CDR3 has 15 residues. The CDR3 DNA is TGCGCCAGCAGCCATGCCCCGACAGGGACCTACGAGCAGTACTTC. Its translation: CASSHAPTGTYEQYF.

The chain recombines TRBV5-1 with TRBJ2-1; no definite D call. The CDR3 sequence is 11 residues long. Trimming took 1 base from V and 8 from J, leaving 4 bases between them. Per the germline V gene, CDR1 is SGHRS and CDR2 is YFSETQ. This CDR3 is CASSLRDEQFF. CDR3 in DNA: TGCGCCAGCAGCTTGCGCGATGAGCAGTTCTTC.

This chain uses TRBV7-2 with TRBJ2-3, with D possibly being TRBD1 (6 bases). This CDR3 has 15 residues. V was cut by 1 base and J by 6 bases, with 14 bases left in between. The germline V gene has CDR1 SGHTA and CDR2 FQGNSA. The CDR3 is CASSLGSTGADTQYF. In nucleotides, the CDR3 is TGTGCCAGCAGCTTAGGCTCGACAGGAGCGGATACGCAGTATTTT.

The V call is TRBV5-6, the J call TRBJ1-5; the match to TRBD1 covers 11 bases. Germline CDR1 SGHDT, CDR2 YYEEEE. This CDR3 contains 15 residues. Unmatched junction bases numbered 1, after V lost 1 base and J lost 4 bases. CDR3 loop: CASSLWDRGNQPQHF. The CDR3 DNA sequence: TGTGCCAGCAGCTTGTGGGACAGGGGGAATCAGCCCCAGCATTTT.

This chain uses TRBV30 with TRBJ2-2; 9 positions agree with TRBD1. This CDR3 is built from 14 residues. CDR1 and CDR2 from the germline V gene are GTSNPN and SVGIG (reference sequence). With V trimmed by 5 bases and J by 6 bases, 7 bases remained unmatched. CDR3 nucleotide sequence: TGTGCCTGGCAGGGACAGGGTGTCCCCGGGGAGCTGTTTTTT. Amino acid sequence: CAWQGQGVPGELFF.

The rearrangement links TRBV7-9 to TRBJ2-1, with TRBD1 as a possible D gene (6 bases). V shed 6 bases and J shed 5 bases, with 14 bases lying between them. The CDR3 is 14 residues long. Germline CDR1 and CDR2: SEHNR and FQNEAQ (reference sequence). The CDR3 reads CASRTGTNNNEQFF. The CDR3 region has the DNA TGTGCCAGCAGGACCGGGACAAATAACAATGAGCAGTTCTTC.

This chain joins TRBV5-6 and TRBJ1-4, with 12 bases identical to TRBD1. J lost 15 bases, V lost 2 bases, and 5 bases had no gene match. This CDR3 has 13 amino acids. From germline, CDR1 is SGHDT and CDR2 YYEEEE. CDR3 protein: CASSLFGTGGMFF. CDR3 bases: TGTGCCAGCAGCTTATTCGGGACAGGGGGCATGTTTTTT.

V gene TRBV9 combines with J gene TRBJ2-7, with TRBD1 matching over 9 bases. The CDR3 is 13 amino acids. V shed 0 bases, J shed 6 bases, and the junction held 1 base outside the gene matches. Per germline, CDR1 SGDLS and CDR2 YYNGEE. CDR3 nucleotide sequence: TGTGCCAGCAGCGTAGAACAGGGGGCCGAGCAGTACTTC. Amino acid sequence: CASSVEQGAEQYF. The variable domain in full, with the rest retrieved from reference TRBV9 and TRBJ2-7, is DSGVTQTPKHLITATGQRVTLRCSPRSGDLSVYWYQQSLDQGLQFLIQYYNGEERAKGNILERFSAQQFPDLHSELNLSSLELGDSALYFCASSVEQGAEQYFGPGTRLTVT.

This clone has just one count. This chain joins TRBV19 and TRBJ2-7; 8 nucleotides match TRBD2. The CDR3 is made up of 13 amino acids. CDR1 is LNHDA and CDR2 is SQIVND in the germline V gene (reference sequence). V lost 6 bases and J lost 7; bases outside the gene matches: 8. CDR3 coding DNA: TGTGCCAGTAGCCCGGGAGGGTTTGGGGAGCAGTACTTC. As protein: CASSPGGFGEQYF.

The V gene is TRBV7-6, the J gene TRBJ2-1; the D is unclear. This CDR3 is built from 14 residues. Germline CDR1 reads SGHVS; CDR2 reads FNYEAQ. The ends were cut back, 5 bases at V and 4 bases at J, with 12 bases in the middle. CDR3: CASSPEVQYNEQFF. CDR3 coding DNA: TGTGCCAGCAGCCCTGAGGTCCAGTACAATGAGCAGTTCTTC.